These 25 T cell receptor beta chains were all obtained from the same sample, sequenced in a study of immune heterogeneity within non-small cell lung tumors (dated by TCRdb to 2016 to 2018). Genomic DNA was extracted from bulk tumor tissue and used as the TCR template, and roughly 590 ng gDNA was amplified per sample. Multiple biopsies per primary tumor were taken during surgery, spaced as far apart as possible within the tumor mass. The study cohort was described as untreated and was composed of newly diagnosed NSCLC cases undergoing curative surgery. Sequencing took place on a HiSeq X Ten. The TCR beta CDR3 region was amplified with a multiplex PCR system, in which a first round of approximately 11 cycles was run using 32 V-gene forward and 13 J-gene reverse primers. Using fastp at Q25 and MiXCR, TCRdb reprocessed the public reads and kept productive beta chains. A single entry per CDR3 protein holds the most common genes and DNA from its merged rows. The sample includes roughly 3,000 distinct CDR3 sequences, with 41% observed a single time. The top ten constitute about a fifth of the sample.

The sequencing sample was made of lung tumor tissue. The receptor source for this set is a woman in her forties or fifties with non-small cell lung cancer.

The rearrangement links TRBV9 to TRBJ2-7; a weak D match, TRBD1 (5 bases). V dropped 3 bases and J dropped 1 base, with 14 bases sitting between them. The germline V gene encodes CDR1 SGDLS and CDR2 YYNGEE. The CDR3 extends over 15 amino acids. CDR3 loop: CASSGSRQGSYEQYF. In DNA, the CDR3 is TGTGCCAGCAGCGGGTCACGGCAGGGATCCTACGAGCAGTACTTC.

The chain links TRBV28 to TRBJ2-7; perhaps TRBD1 as D (5 bases). CDR3 size: 13 residues. CDR1 MDHEN and CDR2 SYDVKM come from the germline V gene. The V and J ends lost 5 bases and 0 bases respectively, with 8 bases between them. CDR3 sequence (DNA): TGTGCCAGCAGTGACAGAAACTCCTACGAGCAGTACTTC. Translated: CASSDRNSYEQYF.

CDR3 coding DNA: TGCGCCAGCAGCTTTGCGCCTCCCCGGGGCGTCCCCTACGAGCAGTACTTC. It codes for CASSFAPPRGVPYEQYF. The chain has TRBV5-1 and TRBJ2-7; the D gene could be TRBD1 or TRBD2 (5 bases each). CDR3 size: 17 residues. The V end was cut by 2 bases, the J end by 2 bases, with 20 bases between. CDR1 SGHRS and CDR2 YFSETQ come from the germline V gene.

By share, this clonotype counts as medium-sized. The J gene is TRBJ2-7, the V gene TRBV7-2, with unresolved D. V was pared by 2 bases and J by 5 bases, with 10 bases between. Germline values: CDR1 SGHTA, CDR2 FQGNSA. CDR3 length: 13 amino acids. The CDR3 spells CASSLWAANEQYF. The CDR3 DNA sequence: TGTGCCAGCAGCTTATGGGCGGCGAACGAGCAGTACTTC.

Within the sample, this clonotype is medium-sized. Here the CDR3 reads CASSLASKNRGEQFF. The CDR3 DNA reads TGTGCCAGCAGCTTAGCCTCGAAAAACCGAGGTGAGCAGTTCTTC. The chain uses TRBV7-6 and TRBJ2-1; D is undetermined. Germline-derived CDR1 and CDR2 are SGHVS and FNYEAQ. CDR3 length: 15 residues. V was pared by 0 bases and J by 9 bases, with 15 bases between.

The chain uses TRBV28 and TRBJ2-2; no definite D call. The CDR3 runs 14 residues. Trimming cost V 5 bases and J 4 bases, with 11 bases left between them. The V gene's germline CDR1 is MDHEN and CDR2 SYDVKM. CDR3 in amino acids: CASSTIGVTGELFF. CDR3 DNA sequence: TGTGCCAGCAGTACTATTGGGGTCACCGGGGAGCTGTTTTTT.

By frequency in the sample, this clonotype is medium-sized. This chain connects TRBV10-2 to TRBJ1-2, with 11 bases fitting TRBD1. The CDR3 length is 15 residues. CDR1 WSHSY and CDR2 SAAADI come from the germline V gene. Trimming removed 5 bases from V and 4 bases from J; junction bases left unmatched: 6. The CDR3 DNA reads as TGCGCCAGCAGTAACCGGGACAGGGGGTTCTATGGCTACACCTTC. Its translation: CASSNRDRGFYGYTF.

The chain is built from TRBV29-1 and TRBJ2-1, with 12 bases that match TRBD2. Germline CDR1 SQVTM, CDR2 ANQGSEA. J gave up 10 bases and V 3 bases, and 10 bases lay outside the gene matches. This CDR3 is built from 15 residues. The CDR3 nucleotides are TGCAGCGTTGATCAACTAGCGGGAGGTGGGCAAGAGCAGTTCTTC. This codes for CSVDQLAGGGQEQFF.

The gene calls are TRBV6-2 or TRBV6-3 and TRBJ2-7, with D possibly TRBD2 on 5 matching bases. Looked up from germline, CDR1 is MNHEY and CDR2 is SVGEGT. Trimming removed 6 bases from V and 2 bases from J, with 11 bases in between. The CDR3 is 13 residues long. The DNA of the CDR3 is TGTGCCAGCAGCTCACTAGAAACCTACGAGCAGTACTTC. Translation gives CASSSLETYEQYF.

Turning to this clonotype: Likely a read error: the CDR3 ends without its conserved phenylalanine or tryptophan. The chain carries TRBV7-9 and TRBJ1-1; the D gene is possibly TRBD1 (6 bases). This CDR3 region has 16 residues. Deletions cut 5 bases from V and 5 bases from J, with 21 bases between. Germline V CDR1 and CDR2: SEHNR, FQNEAQ (reference sequence). In DNA, the CDR3 is TGTGCCAGCAGCCTGGGGTCAGGGGCGACGAAAACTGAAGCTTTCCTT. It is translated as CASSLGSGATKTEAFL.

The chain recombines TRBV7-2 with TRBJ1-5; D uncertain. CDR1 is SGHTA, CDR2 FQGNSA, per germline. V was clipped by 4 bases and J by 8 bases, with 12 bases between them. This CDR3 is built from 13 residues. Written as DNA, the CDR3 is TGTGCCAGCAGCTCCGACGGATTAGAGCCCCAGCATTTT. It encodes CASSSDGLEPQHF.

The J gene is TRBJ1-5, the V gene TRBV28; D gene ambiguous. Germline V gene sequence: CDR1 MDHEN, CDR2 SYDVKM. The CDR3 extends over 16 amino acids. With 3 bases removed from V and 0 bases from J, the gap between germline ends came to 12 bases. The CDR3 reads CASSFLDWASNQPQHF. CDR3 in DNA: TGTGCCAGCAGTTTTCTGGATTGGGCTAGCAATCAGCCCCAGCATTTT.

In its sample, this clonotype ranks as medium-sized. The CDR3 sequence: CASSLLLETQYF. The CDR3 bases are TGTGCCAGCAGTTTGTTGCTAGAGACCCAGTACTTC. V and J are TRBV28 and TRBJ2-5, with no clear D. CDR3 size: 12 residues. The germline V gene encodes CDR1 MDHEN and CDR2 SYDVKM. Trimming pared 3 bases from V and 4 bases from J, leaving 6 bases between.

This clonotype is labeled as medium-sized. The chain links TRBV7-2 to TRBJ2-5; 8 bases agree with TRBD2. V dropped 5 bases and J dropped 7; count of bases not matched to a gene: 9. CDR3 length equals 14 residues. CDR1 and CDR2 from the germline V gene are SGHTA and FQGNSA. The CDR3 DNA reads TGTGCCAGCAGCCCAGGACTAGCAGGCAGGACCCAGTACTTC. Encoded protein: CASSPGLAGRTQYF.

V and J are TRBV2 and TRBJ1-5; 7 bases agree with TRBD1. V lost 5 bases and J lost 4; bases outside the gene matches: 8. The V gene's germline CDR1 is SNHLY and CDR2 FYNNEI. The CDR3 is made up of 15 amino acids. The CDR3 region is CASSPDRLGNQPQHF. The CDR3 DNA reads TGTGCCAGCAGTCCGGACAGGCTGGGTAATCAGCCCCAGCATTTT. The full variable domain, its missing parts supplied by reference TRBV2 and TRBJ1-5, is EPEVTQTPSHQVTQMGQEVILRCVPISNHLYFYWYRQILGQKVEFLVSFYNNEISEKSEIFDDQFSVERPDGSNFTLKIRSTKLEDSAMYFCASSPDRLGNQPQHFGDGTRLSIL.

By proportion, this clonotype is medium-sized. V and J are TRBV25-1 and TRBJ2-1; 9 positions match TRBD2. CDR3 size: 16 residues. The germline CDR1 and CDR2 sequences are MGHDK and SYGVNS. After removal of 6 bases from V and 0 bases from J, the junction contained 6 bases not matched to a gene. CDR3 region: CASSPLTSGSYNEQFF. The CDR3 nucleotides are TGTGCCAGCAGCCCCCTGACTAGCGGCTCCTACAATGAGCAGTTCTTC.

This clonotype has just a few counts. This sequence joins TRBV12-3 or TRBV12-4 and TRBJ2-7; 7 bases agree with TRBD2. This CDR3 is 16 amino acids long. With 5 bases clipped from V and 1 base from J, the junction kept 11 bases outside the gene matches. The chain's CDR3 is CASSGGGRRGSYEQYF. In DNA, the CDR3 is TGTGCCAGCAGTGGGGGGGGACGGCGGGGATCCTACGAGCAGTACTTC.

This chain links TRBV2 with TRBJ2-7, with 9 bases lining up with TRBD1. Trimming cost V 1 base and J 4 bases; bases outside gene matches: 8. Germline values: CDR1 SNHLY, CDR2 FYNNEI. There are 16 residues in the CDR3. For the CDR3, the DNA is TGTGCCAGCAGTGAAGTTGGGACAGGGCTAATGTACGAGCAGTACTTC. Its translation: CASSEVGTGLMYEQYF. Supplemented by reference TRBV2 and TRBJ2-7, the full variable domain reads EPEVTQTPSHQVTQMGQEVILRCVPISNHLYFYWYRQILGQKVEFLVSFYNNEISEKSEIFDDQFSVERPDGSNFTLKIRSTKLEDSAMYFCASSEVGTGLMYEQYFGPGTRLTVT.

This clonotype is large. This rearrangement joins TRBV5-1 to TRBJ1-2; a possible D gene is TRBD1 (5 bases). This CDR3 contains 15 residues. V was trimmed by 4 bases and J by 8 bases, leaving 21 bases between them. Germline V lookup: CDR1 SGHRS, CDR2 YFSETQ. As DNA, the CDR3 is TGCGCCAGCAGCGACAGATATGAGGACCGTCGAGGCTACACCTTC. It encodes CASSDRYEDRRGYTF.

This clonotype is medium-sized (0.01 to 0.1%). CDR3 in DNA: TGTGCCAGCAGCGTTGAAGACAGGCCAACTAGCACAGATACGCAGTATTTT. Translating gives CASSVEDRPTSTDTQYF. V is TRBV9 and J is TRBJ2-3, with D possibly TRBD1 on 6 matching bases. From germline, CDR1 is SGDLS and CDR2 YYNGEE. The CDR3 has 17 amino acids. Trimming stripped 2 bases from V and 0 bases from J, with 16 bases between.

To note about this clonotype: A junction end diverges from the germline sequence, so it may reflect a read error. V and J are TRBV3-1 and TRBJ2-5; 8 bases line up with TRBD1. There are 16 residues in the CDR3. Germline V gives CDR1 LGHDT, CDR2 YNNKEL (reference sequence). CDR3 sequence reads: CATSFQGAGTQETQYF. The CDR3 nucleotides read TGTGCCACCAGCTTTCAGGGGGCGGGGACCCAAGAGACCCAGTACTTC.

This clonotype is labeled medium-sized. This rearrangement joins TRBV7-9 to TRBJ1-1, with 8 bases fitting TRBD1. V lost 5 bases and J lost 5; bases outside the gene matches: 10. The CDR3 is 15 amino acids. The germline V gene encodes CDR1 SEHNR and CDR2 FQNEAQ (reference sequence). DNA for the CDR3: TGTGCCAGCAGCATTCAGGGGGCGGTGGGAACTGAAGCTTTCTTT. It encodes CASSIQGAVGTEAFF.

This clonotype is deemed medium-sized. The V and J genes are TRBV6-2 or TRBV6-3 and TRBJ1-6; possibly TRBD1 for D (5 bases). The V end was cut by 1 base, the J end by 0 bases, with 7 bases between. This CDR3 region has 16 residues. Germline-derived CDR1 and CDR2 are MNHEY and SVGEGT. The CDR3 spells CASSYWGSSYNSPLHF. The CDR3 DNA sequence: TGTGCCAGCAGTTACTGGGGGAGCTCCTATAATTCACCCCTCCACTTT.

The V call is TRBV11-2, the J call TRBJ2-1; TRBD1 might be the D (5 bases). This CDR3 comprises 17 residues. Trimming removed 0 bases from V and 6 bases from J, with 18 bases in between. Per germline, CDR1 SGHAT and CDR2 FQNNGV. CDR3 protein: CASSLESSMTQGNEQFF. The CDR3 bases are TGTGCCAGCAGCTTAGAGAGTAGCATGACCCAGGGCAATGAGCAGTTCTTC.

Judged by abundance, this clonotype is medium-sized. V and J are TRBV2 and TRBJ1-5, with no clear D. Per germline, CDR1 SNHLY and CDR2 FYNNEI. There are 14 residues in the CDR3. V lost 3 bases, J lost 0 bases, and 6 bases lay in between. Written as DNA, the CDR3 is TGTGCCAGCAGTGATCCGGGTAGCAATCAGCCCCAGCATTTT. Translated, it gives CASSDPGSNQPQHF. Full variable domain (rest looked up from reference TRBV2 and TRBJ1-5): EPEVTQTPSHQVTQMGQEVILRCVPISNHLYFYWYRQILGQKVEFLVSFYNNEISEKSEIFDDQFSVERPDGSNFTLKIRSTKLEDSAMYFCASSDPGSNQPQHFGDGTRLSIL.